This is a list of T cell receptor beta chains from one sample in a study of shared clonotypes between healthy human individuals. Clones were read by immunoSEQ multiplex PCR, and TCRdb kept only the in-frame ones, dropping some. The sample gives fewer than 650,000 clones, roughly four fifths of which show up once; 10% to 15% is in the top ten. Material for sequencing was PBMCs. The origin of the receptors is a woman aged 40 to 55 in good health. Some clones in this sample may be carry-over from other donors' samples. Both conserved end residues are part of each CDR3.

V: TRBV19; J: TRBJ2-7; CDR3: CASSFRGEYEQYF
V: TRBV11-1; J: TRBJ2-6; CDR3: CASSRSSSGANVLTF
V: TRBV13; J: TRBJ2-5; CDR3: CASSLGAREETQYF
V: TRBV7-7; J: TRBJ2-5; CDR3: CASSTRLAGETQYF
V: TRBV23-1; J: TRBJ2-7; CDR3: CASSHVIGRGVTYEQYF
V: TRBV29-1; J: TRBJ2-1; CDR3: CSVTQDAYNEQFF
V: TRBV18; J: TRBJ2-7; CDR3: CASSPGTGAYEQYF
V: TRBV5-1; J: TRBJ2-5; CDR3: CASSLAGKETQYF
V: TRBV6-5; J: TRBJ2-7; CDR3: CASSQAGGFSYEQYF
V: TRBV10-2; J: TRBJ2-3; CDR3: CASSESDTQYF
V: TRBV19; J: TRBJ2-5; CDR3: CASSALYTREETQYF
V: TRBV28; J: TRBJ2-1; CDR3: CASSHDYEQFF
V: TRBV6-1; J: TRBJ2-1; CDR3: CASTGNRGITNEQFF
V: TRBV5-1; J: TRBJ2-7; CDR3: CASSPRTSGYYEQYF
V: TRBV12-2; J: TRBJ1-1; CDR3: CASRLVGRMNTEAFF
V: TRBV6-1; J: TRBJ1-1; CDR3: CASRAAWRRTEAFF
V: TRBV5-1; J: TRBJ1-1; CDR3: CASSPTGGFTEAFF
V: TRBV5-1; J: TRBJ2-3; CDR3: CASSWDSNTDTQYF
V: TRBV28; J: TRBJ2-7; CDR3: CASTSGVYEQYF
V: TRBV4-1; J: TRBJ1-4; CDR3: CASSQGVDRQNEKLFF
V: TRBV27; J: TRBJ2-7; CDR3: CASSLSGLSEQYF
V: TRBV6-1; J: TRBJ2-1; CDR3: CASSVRGVKEQFF
V: TRBV4-1; J: TRBJ2-1; CDR3: CASSRPTSGDNNEQFF
V: TRBV18; J: TRBJ2-3; CDR3: CASSPYTELAGEDTQYF
V: TRBV7-2; J: TRBJ2-5; CDR3: CASSLGLALQETQYF
V: TRBV5-1; J: TRBJ2-6; CDR3: CASSLDTGANVLTF
V: TRBV7-6; J: TRBJ2-5; CDR3: CASSRWETQYF
V: TRBV7-2; J: NA; CDR3: CASSLAPAISYEQYF
V: TRBV30; J: TRBJ2-7; CDR3: CAWSPLSDLYEQYF
V: TRBV19; J: TRBJ2-6; CDR3: CASSIRGSGANVLTF
V: TRBV5-6; J: TRBJ1-2; CDR3: CASSPPGQYYGYTF
V: TRBV11-2; J: TRBJ1-1; CDR3: CASSRWTENTEAFF
V: TRBV7-2; J: TRBJ2-7; CDR3: CASSLGRGTLTYEQYF
V: TRBV5-4; J: TRBJ2-7; CDR3: CASSLATYEQYF
V: TRBV10-3; J: TRBJ2-7; CDR3: CAISGGQGMYEQYF
V: TRBV5-5; J: TRBJ2-4; CDR3: CASSVPLKAQNIQYF
V: TRBV30; J: TRBJ2-5; CDR3: CAWSVRGKQETQYF
V: TRBV27; J: TRBJ1-1; CDR3: CASRPRRANTEAFF
V: TRBV11-2; J: TRBJ2-2; CDR3: CASSLDRASGGGELFF
V: TRBV5-1; J: TRBJ1-4; CDR3: CASSEPDREGEKLFF
V: TRBV5-4; J: TRBJ1-6; CDR3: CASSGGGRYNSPLHF
V: TRBV7-8; J: TRBJ2-7; CDR3: CASSETGNDYEQYF
V: TRBV15; J: TRBJ2-7; CDR3: CATSPDASYEQYF
V: TRBV10-3; J: TRBJ1-1; CDR3: CAISRTGSNTEAFF
V: TRBV5-1; J: TRBJ2-5; CDR3: CASSSSDRGGETQYF
V: TRBV5-1; J: TRBJ2-3; CDR3: CASSLDPLGATDTQYF
V: TRBV6-1; J: TRBJ2-3; CDR3: CASSEGDSGRTSTDTQYF
V: TRBV7-2; J: TRBJ1-1; CDR3: CASSLARGNTEAFF
V: TRBV9; J: TRBJ2-3; CDR3: CASSPEGARGDTQYF
V: TRBV6-1; J: TRBJ2-2; CDR3: CASTGGRTNTGELFF
V: TRBV7-9; J: TRBJ1-2; CDR3: CASSPSYSLAGPSGYTF
V: TRBV19; J: TRBJ1-4; CDR3: CASSSMATNEKLFF
V: TRBV5-1; J: TRBJ2-3; CDR3: CASSRTSGIPDTQYF
V: TRBV5-5; J: TRBJ1-1; CDR3: CASSLPGYTEAFF